The 9 T cell receptor beta chains below all came from one sample that was sequenced in a study of T cell repertoires in cytomegalovirus infection. TCRdb called the reads again in MiXCR, with one record for every CDR3 protein. The table records roughly 150,000 distinct CDR3 sequences, 23% of them present only once. The source material was PBMCs. These receptors all stem from a human donor in good health (CMV status not recorded). Some clones in this sample may be carry-over from other donors' samples.

The sample holds many counts of this clonotype. This chain links TRBV7-2 with TRBJ1-2; TRBD1 is a possible D gene (6 bases). The V gene's germline CDR1 is SGHTA and CDR2 FQGNSA. The CDR3 length is 16 residues. Trimming pared 0 bases from V and 5 bases from J, leaving 16 bases between. CDR3 loop: CASSLATGARVYGYTF. The CDR3 nucleotides read TGTGCCAGCAGCTTAGCAACGGGGGCCAGAGTTTATGGCTACACCTTC.

As regards this clonotype: One base away lies a much larger clone, so this may be a sequencing read error. The gene calls are TRBV7-1 and TRBJ2-1, with a weak D call TRBD1 (6 bases). TRBV7-1 is an ORF for which the function is uncertain. The length of the CDR3 is 14 residues. CDR3 loop: CASSSGQSYNGQFF. In nucleotides, the CDR3 is TGTGCCAGCAGCTCCGGACAGTCCTACAATGGGCAGTTCTTC.

The table lists this clonotype with a few counts. V is TRBV12-3 or TRBV12-4 and J is TRBJ1-1; a possible D gene is TRBD1 (6 bases). The CDR3 covers 15 residues. Trimming shortened V by 4 bases and J by 0 bases, and 12 bases separated the two germline ends. The CDR3 DNA is TGTGCCAGCAGTTGGGGGGGGGCGGTGAACACTGAAGCTTTCTTT. Translated, it gives CASSWGGAVNTEAFF.

Many counts were recorded for this clonotype. This sequence joins TRBV7-9 and TRBJ2-1; 11 bases fit TRBD2. The CDR3 covers 22 residues. Trimming cost V 2 bases and J 0 bases; bases outside gene matches: 18. CDR1 and CDR2 (germline): SEHNR, FQNEAQ (reference sequence). CDR3 region: CASSLLPGLAEDHPSSYNEQFF. DNA for the CDR3: TGTGCCAGCAGCTTACTACCGGGACTAGCGGAGGACCATCCAAGCTCCTACAATGAGCAGTTCTTC.

This chain connects TRBV19 to TRBJ1-1; D unclear. Trimming pared 3 bases from V and 3 bases from J, leaving 5 bases between. The germline CDR1 and CDR2 sequences are LNHDA and SQIVND (reference sequence). This CDR3 comprises 12 residues. The CDR3: CASSIRDTEAFF. In DNA form, the CDR3 reads TGTGCCAGTAGTATCCGGGACACTGAAGCTTTCTTT.

V gene TRBV7-6 combines with J gene TRBJ2-5; 7 nucleotides match TRBD2. Germline V CDR1 and CDR2: SGHVS, FNYEAQ. After removal of 3 bases from V and 5 bases from J, the junction contained 6 bases not matched to a gene. This CDR3 is built from 14 residues. In DNA, the CDR3 is TGTGCCAGCAGCTTTTATGACGGGGGGGAGACCCAGTACTTC. Protein product: CASSFYDGGETQYF.

This clonotype has more than one count but fewer than ten. The J gene is TRBJ2-1, the V gene TRBV30; 9 nucleotides match TRBD2. With V trimmed by 1 base and J by 1 base, 14 bases remained unmatched. Germline lookup yields CDR1 GTSNPN and CDR2 SVGIG (reference sequence). This CDR3 region has 19 residues. CDR3 loop: CAWSGASGAESRSYNEQFF. The CDR3 DNA sequence: TGTGCCTGGAGTGGGGCTAGCGGGGCCGAAAGTCGGTCCTACAATGAGCAGTTCTTC.

The V gene is TRBV7-8, the J gene TRBJ1-5, with D unclear. The ends were cut back, 5 bases at V and 1 base at J, with 9 bases in the middle. From germline, CDR1 is SGHVS and CDR2 FQNEAQ. The length of the CDR3 is 14 residues. CDR3 in amino acids: CASSLDGSNQPQHF. The CDR3 coding sequence is TGTGCCAGCAGCCTAGACGGGAGCAATCAGCCCCAGCATTTT.

The rearrangement links TRBV30 to TRBJ1-1; the D gene is possibly TRBD1 (6 bases). Deletions cut 0 bases from V and 2 bases from J, with 13 bases between. CDR3 length: 15 residues. Germline V CDR1 and CDR2: GTSNPN, SVGIG (reference sequence). The DNA for the CDR3 is TGTGCCTGGAGTGTACTGCCGGGGGCTAACACTGAAGCTTTCTTT. Amino acid sequence: CAWSVLPGANTEAFF.